A selection of T cell receptor beta chains follows, all from one sample in a study of cytomegalovirus exposure and HLA in healthy donors. Sequenced by immunoSEQ multiplex PCR; TCRdb stores in-frame clones only, minus some. In the table there are around 210,000 clones, around 84% of which are singletons. Sequencing was done on a sample of PBMCs. Source of these receptors: a girl aged 2 to 9 in good health and CMV-seronegative. The CDR3 runs from the conserved cysteine through the conserved F or W. The D gene is left open where the match is weak. Clone size is shown for a subset of rows, as once, few, many or a class of expanded clone.

d_gene,j_gene,abundance,v_gene,CDR3aa,CDR3nt
TRBD1,TRBJ2-7,-,TRBV29-1,CSVEARQGSNEQYF,TGCAGCGTTGAGGCGAGACAGGGTTCCAACGAGCAGTACTTC
-,TRBJ2-5,-,TRBV2,CASSDRQGPQETQYF,TGTGCCAGCAGTGATAGGCAGGGGCCTCAAGAGACCCAGTACTTC
-,TRBJ2-7,-,TRBV27,CASSQGGYEQYF,TGTGCCAGCAGTCAGGGGGGCTACGAGCAGTACTTC
-,TRBJ1-1,-,TRBV27,CASSPAQGKNTEAFF,TGTGCCAGCAGTCCTGCGCAGGGAAAGAACACTGAAGCTTTCTTT
-,TRBJ1-2,once,TRBV5-1,CASSLVTGFDYTF,TGCGCCAGCAGCTTGGTGACGGGTTTCGACTACACCTTC
-,TRBJ1-2,-,TRBV12-5,CASGLGLNNYGYTF,TGTGCTAGTGGTTTGGGACTCAATAACTATGGCTACACCTTC
-,TRBJ1-1,-,TRBV29-1,CSVGTGDGFGAFF,TGCAGCGTTGGGACGGGGGACGGGTTTGGAGCTTTCTTT
-,TRBJ1-2,-,TRBV6-5,CASSYGRGYTF,TGTGCCAGCAGTTACGGGAGGGGCTACACCTTC
-,TRBJ2-3,-,TRBV15,CATRPQLATSTDTQYF,TGTGCCACCAGGCCCCAACTAGCTACTAGCACAGATACGCAGTATTTT
-,TRBJ2-3,-,TRBV5-1,CASYPTSTDTQYF,TGCGCCAGCTATCCCACTAGCACAGATACGCAGTATTTT
-,TRBJ1-1,-,TRBV18,CASSPMEARFGTFF,TGTGCCAGCTCACCAATGGAGGCGAGGTTCGGAACTTTCTTT
-,TRBJ2-7,-,TRBV4-1,CASSQATAPSSYEQYF,TGCGCCAGCAGCCAAGCGACGGCCCCTAGCTCCTACGAGCAGTACTTC
-,TRBJ2-7,once,TRBV21-1,CASSKRTSGRIPEQYF,TGTGCCAGCAGCAAAAGGACTAGCGGCCGTATTCCCGAGCAGTACTTC
TRBD1,TRBJ1-2,-,TRBV6-1,CASSRTGTANYGYTF,TGTGCCAGCAGCCGTACAGGGACAGCTAACTATGGCTACACCTTC
-,TRBJ2-5,-,TRBV5-1,CASSLAGNLQETQYF,TGCGCCAGCAGCTTGGCCGGGAACCTACAAGAGACCCAGTACTTC
TRBD1,TRBJ2-1,-,TRBV6-5,CASSYRDRGDYEQFF,TGTGCCAGCAGTTACCGGGACAGGGGTGACTATGAGCAGTTCTTC
TRBD2,TRBJ2-3,-,TRBV5-4,CASSLNGGRTDTQYF,TGTGCCAGCAGCTTGAACGGGGGGAGGACAGATACGCAGTATTTT
-,TRBJ1-3,-,TRBV25-1,CASSPRGNTIYF,TGTGCCAGCAGCCCAAGGGGTAACACCATATATTTT